This T cell receptor beta chain was sequenced in a study of blood T cell repertoires in COVID-19. Per the authors' pipeline: Cell counts per sample came from amplifying reference gene primers. Libraries were prepared by immunoSEQ multiplex PCR; TCRdb keeps only in-frame clonotypes and omits some of them. V and J calls and clone size are those listed in that table; D and trimming were worked out from the DNA. Of just over 150,000 clones in the sample, approximately 82% were seen once. Remarks on this clone: Other DNA sequences in this specimen translate into the identical CDR3.

The germline V gene encodes CDR1 SGHNT and CDR2 YYREEE (reference sequence). The CDR3 loop spans 13 amino acids. V shed 2 bases and J shed 3 bases, with 9 bases lying between them. This TCR was sampled from a woman older than 75 with acute or convalescent COVID-19. This chain uses TRBV5-4 with TRBJ2-7, with D maybe TRBD1 (6 bases). The sequenced material came from peripheral blood. Here the CDR3 reads CASSFGQSYEQYF. Written as DNA, the CDR3 is TGTGCCAGCAGCTTCGGACAGAGCTACGAGCAGTACTTC.